This T cell receptor (beta chain) was sequenced in a study of cytomegalovirus exposure and HLA in healthy donors. V was clipped by 5 bases and J by 4 bases; unmatched bases: 6. The CDR3 has 14 amino acids. CDR1 SGHAT and CDR2 FQNNGV come from the germline V gene. The PCR used 60 Vbeta and 13 Jbeta primers. Only in-frame clones appear in the TCRdb table, and some are missing; sequencing was by immunoSEQ multiplex PCR. Of approximately 200,000 clones in the sample, less than 85% are singletons; the top ten hold roughly 1.4%. This clone was seen a single time. The TCR comes from a girl aged 5-17 years in good health and CMV-seropositive. The J gene is TRBJ1-2, the V gene TRBV11-2; 8 bases map to TRBD1. Sequenced sample: PBMCs. The CDR3 here is CASSLTGVVYGYTF. DNA for the CDR3: TGTGCCAGCAGCCTGACAGGGGTGGTCTATGGCTACACCTTC. The whole variable domain, remainder taken from reference TRBV11-2 and TRBJ1-2, is EAGVAQSPRYKIIEKRQSVAFWCNPISGHATLYWYQQILGQGPKLLIQFQNNGVVDDSQLPKDRFSAERLKGVDSTLKIQPAKLEDSAVYLCASSLTGVVYGYTFGSGTRLTVV.